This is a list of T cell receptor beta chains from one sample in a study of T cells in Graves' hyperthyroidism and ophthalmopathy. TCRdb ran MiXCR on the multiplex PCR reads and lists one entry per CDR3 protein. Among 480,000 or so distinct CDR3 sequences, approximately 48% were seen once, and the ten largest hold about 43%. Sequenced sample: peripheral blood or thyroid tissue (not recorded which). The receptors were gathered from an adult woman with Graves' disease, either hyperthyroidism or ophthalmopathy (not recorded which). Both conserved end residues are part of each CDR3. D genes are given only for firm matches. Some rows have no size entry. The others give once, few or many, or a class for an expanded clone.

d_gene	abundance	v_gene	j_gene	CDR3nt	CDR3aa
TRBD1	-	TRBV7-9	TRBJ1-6	TGTGCCAGCAGCTTGGAAAGGGGACAGACATTCTTACGGCCCCTCCACTTT	CASSLERGQTFLRPLHF
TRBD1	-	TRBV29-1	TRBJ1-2	TGCAGCGGATTCCAGGGGGCTGGCTACACCTTC	CSGFQGAGYTF
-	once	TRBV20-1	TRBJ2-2	TGCAGTGCACCTAGCGCCCCTAACACCGGGGAGCTGTTTTTT	CSAPSAPNTGELFF
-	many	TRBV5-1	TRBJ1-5	TGCGCCAGCAGCTTGGAGGGGAGAGGTGGCCAGCCCCAGCATTTT	CASSLEGRGGQPQHF
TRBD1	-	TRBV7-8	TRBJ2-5	TGTGCCAGCAGCTCGACAGGGCTTGGGAAGACCCAGTACTTC	CASSSTGLGKTQYF
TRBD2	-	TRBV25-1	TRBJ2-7	TGTGCCAGCACCCTAGCGGGAGGGCCCCACGAGCAGTACTTC	CASTLAGGPHEQYF
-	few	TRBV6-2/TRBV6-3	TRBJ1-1	TGTGCCAGCAGAGCAGGGTACACTGAAGCTTTCTTT	CASRAGYTEAFF
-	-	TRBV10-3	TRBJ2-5	TGTGCCATCAGTGATGTTGGGGGATACCAAGAGACCCAGTACTTC	CAISDVGGYQETQYF
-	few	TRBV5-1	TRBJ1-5	TGCGCCAGCAGCTTATTGGGAGCTCCGGATCAGCCCCAGCATTTT	CASSLLGAPDQPQHF
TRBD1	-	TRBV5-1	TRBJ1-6	TGCGCCAGCAGCTTGGGGCCAGGGGGGAATTCACCCCTCCACTTT	CASSLGPGGNSPLHF
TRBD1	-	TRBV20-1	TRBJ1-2	TGCAGTGCTAGAGTTATTGGACAGGGTGGCTATGGCTACACCTTC	CSARVIGQGGYGYTF
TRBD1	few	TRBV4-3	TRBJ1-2	TGCGCCAGCAGCCCACAGACAGGGGATGGCTACACCTTC	CASSPQTGDGYTF
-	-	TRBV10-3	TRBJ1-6	TGTGCCAGCAAAGGAACGGCCTATAATTCACCCCTCCACTTT	CASKGTAYNSPLHF
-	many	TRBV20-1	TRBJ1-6	TGCAGTGCTAGAGATAAGGGGCAGAGCTCCTATAATTCACCCCTCCACTTT	CSARDKGQSSYNSPLHF
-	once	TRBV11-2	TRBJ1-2	TGTGCCAGCAGCTTAGGGCAGGGAGAACTTGGCTACACCTTC	CASSLGQGELGYTF
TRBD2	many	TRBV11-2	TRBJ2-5	TGTGCCAGCAGCGAAATAGCGGGGTCCCAAGAGACCCAGTACTTC	CASSEIAGSQETQYF
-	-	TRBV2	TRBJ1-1	TGTGCCAGCATCCAGGGGCAACTCACTGAAGCTTTCTTT	CASIQGQLTEAFF
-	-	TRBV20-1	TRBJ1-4	TGCAGTGCTAGATCGGGGGTTAATGAAAAACTGTTTTTT	CSARSGVNEKLFF
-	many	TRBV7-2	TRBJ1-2	TGTGCCAGCAGCTCAACGTCTCAAAACTATGGCTACACCTTC	CASSSTSQNYGYTF
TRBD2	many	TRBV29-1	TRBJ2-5	TGCAGCGTAGGGACTAGCGGGAGGGCCATAAGAGAGACCCAGTACTTC	CSVGTSGRAIRETQYF
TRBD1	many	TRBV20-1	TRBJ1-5	TGCAGTGCCAGACGGGACAGGACAATTTCCCAGCCCCAGCATTTT	CSARRDRTISQPQHF
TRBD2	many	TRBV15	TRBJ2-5	TGTGCCACCAGCAGAGTTCTAGCGGCCGACCGAAGGGAGCCCCAGTACTTC	CATSRVLAADRREPQYF
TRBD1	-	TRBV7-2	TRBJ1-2	TGTGCCAGCAGCTCCCTGACAGGGGGAAATGGCTACACCTTC	CASSSLTGGNGYTF
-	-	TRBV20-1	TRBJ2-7	TGCAGTGCTAGAGCGACGGGATTAGAAAAGCAGTACTTC	CSARATGLEKQYF
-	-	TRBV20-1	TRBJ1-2	TGCAGTGCTAGGGAGGATGGCTACACCTTC	CSAREDGYTF
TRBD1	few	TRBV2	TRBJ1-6	TGTGCCAGCAACCTGGACAGGCAGCTCGATTCACCCCTCCACTTT	CASNLDRQLDSPLHF
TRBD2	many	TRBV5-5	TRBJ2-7	TGTGCCAGCAGCCCCCTAGCGGGAGAAGGGTACGAGCAGTACTTC	CASSPLAGEGYEQYF
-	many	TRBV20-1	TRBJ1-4	TGCAGTGCTAGAGATTCGTTGGTAGAAGATGAAAAACTGTTTTTT	CSARDSLVEDEKLFF
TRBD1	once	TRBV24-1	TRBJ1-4	TGTGCCACCAGTGATTCTATGACAGGGGAAGGGGAAAAACTGTTTTTT	CATSDSMTGEGEKLFF
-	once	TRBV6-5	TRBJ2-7	TGTGCCAGCAGTTACTCCGCCAGGAGCTCCTACGAGCAGTACTTC	CASSYSARSSYEQYF
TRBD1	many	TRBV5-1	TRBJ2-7	TGCGCCAGCAGCTCGAGACAGGGCTACGAGCAGTACTTC	CASSSRQGYEQYF
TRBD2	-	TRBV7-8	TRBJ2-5	TGTGCCAGCAGCTTAGGTCCATTGGGACGGGCTAGCGGGAGGGAAGAGACCCAGTACTTC	CASSLGPLGRASGREETQYF
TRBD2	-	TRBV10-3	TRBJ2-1	TGTGCCACCGGGACTAGCGGGGTCAATGAGCAGTTCTTC	CATGTSGVNEQFF
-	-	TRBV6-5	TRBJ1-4	TGTGCCAGCAGGTACAGGGTGCCAGGTGAAAAACTGTTTTTT	CASRYRVPGEKLFF
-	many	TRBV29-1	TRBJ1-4	TGCAGCGTTGTTAGTGGGAATGAAAAACTGTTTTTT	CSVVSGNEKLFF
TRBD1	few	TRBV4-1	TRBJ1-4	TGCGCCAGCAGCCAAGCCTTAAGGGGACAGGGGTTAGGTGCAACTAATGAAAAACTGTTTTTT	CASSQALRGQGLGATNEKLFF
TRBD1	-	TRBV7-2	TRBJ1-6	TGTGCCAGCAGAACAGGGGGGTTGGCTTCACCCCTCCACTTT	CASRTGGLASPLHF
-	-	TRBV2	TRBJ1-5	TGTGCCAGCAGTCAGATACACCATAGCAATCAGCCCCAGCATTTT	CASSQIHHSNQPQHF
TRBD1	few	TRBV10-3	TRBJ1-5	TGTGCCATCAGCGGTGGACAGGGACCGAATCAGCCCCAGCATTTT	CAISGGQGPNQPQHF
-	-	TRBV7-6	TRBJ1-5	TGTGCCAGCAGCAATAGCCCCCGGGGAAAAAGCAATCAGCCCCAGCATTTT	CASSNSPRGKSNQPQHF
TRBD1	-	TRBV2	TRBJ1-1	TGTGCCAGGACAGGGAGGAGAGACAACACTGAAGCTTTCTTT	CARTGRRDNTEAFF
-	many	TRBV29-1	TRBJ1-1	TGCAGCGGAAGGGACGGGACGGACATGAACACTGAAGCTTTCTTT	CSGRDGTDMNTEAFF
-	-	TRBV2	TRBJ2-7	TGTGCCAGCACGGATAATACTATAGAGCAGTACTTC	CASTDNTIEQYF
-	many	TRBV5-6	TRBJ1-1	TGTGCCAGCAGCTTGTTACTGAACACTGAAGCTTTCTTT	CASSLLLNTEAFF
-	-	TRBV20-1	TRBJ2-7	TGCAGTGCTAGGTGGGGCAGGGGTGAGCAGTACTTC	CSARWGRGEQYF
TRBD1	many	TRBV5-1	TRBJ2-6	TGCGCCAGCACCCCGGGACAGGGGTCCTCTGGGGCCAACGTCCTGACTTTC	CASTPGQGSSGANVLTF
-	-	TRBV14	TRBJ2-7	TGTGCCAGCAGCCAACTGGGGGGGCTGAGGTACGAGCAGTACTTC	CASSQLGGLRYEQYF
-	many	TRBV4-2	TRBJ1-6	TGTGCCAGCAGCCAGACTGGGAATTCACCCCTCCACTTT	CASSQTGNSPLHF
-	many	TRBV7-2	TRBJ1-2	TGTGCCAGCAGCTTACCGGGGGCCTATGGCTACACCTTC	CASSLPGAYGYTF
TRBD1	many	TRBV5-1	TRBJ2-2	TGCGCCAGCAGCTCCGGACAGGACACCGGGGAGCTGTTTTTT	CASSSGQDTGELFF
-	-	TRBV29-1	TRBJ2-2	TGCAGCGTTCCTCTAGCGACCGGGGAGCTGTTTTTT	CSVPLATGELFF
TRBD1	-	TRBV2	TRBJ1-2	TGTGCCAGCAGTGAAGCGGGGACAGACTATGGCTACACCTTC	CASSEAGTDYGYTF
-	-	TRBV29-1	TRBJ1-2	TGCAGCGTTGACCGGGACTACTTTTTGAGTTCCCATGGCTACACCTTC	CSVDRDYFLSSHGYTF
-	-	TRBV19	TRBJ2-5	TGTGCCAGTAGCCGATCCCCCTTCTCATCGGGGACCCAGTACTTC	CASSRSPFSSGTQYF